The 17 T cell receptor beta chains reported below all come from one sample, sequenced in a study of blood T cell repertoires in COVID-19. Assay: immunoSEQ multiplex PCR; the TCRdb copy retains only in-frame clones and omits some. Of approximately 250,000 clones in the sample, about 93% were seen once. The specimen sequenced was peripheral blood. These receptors all come from a young man with COVID-19, enrolled during active disease.

The chain combines TRBV3-1 (or the pseudogene TRBV3-2) with TRBJ1-1; D perhaps matches TRBD1 (5 bases). CDR1 and CDR2 (germline): LGHDT, YNNKEL (reference sequence). V lost 3 bases, J lost 4 bases, and 12 bases lay in between. The CDR3 runs 14 residues. The CDR3 loop reads CASSHGREGTEAFF. The CDR3 DNA is TGTGCCAGCAGCCACGGCAGGGAGGGCACTGAAGCTTTCTTT.

The rearrangement uses TRBV5-4 and TRBJ2-7; D remains ambiguous. V gave up 3 bases and J gave up 4 bases, with 11 bases separating them. CDR3 size: 13 residues. Germline V gene lookup returns CDR1 SGHNT and CDR2 YYREEE (reference sequence). The CDR3 here is CASSSEVPYEQYF. CDR3 DNA sequence: TGTGCCAGCAGCTCAGAGGTCCCGTACGAGCAGTACTTC.

The rearrangement joins TRBV6-5 to TRBJ1-6, with TRBD1 matching over 9 bases. With 2 bases clipped from V and 6 bases from J, the junction kept 5 bases outside the gene matches. The CDR3 spans 16 residues. Germline V CDR1 and CDR2: MNHEY, SVGAGI. CDR3 protein: CASSYNYRGPNSPLHF. CDR3 DNA sequence: TGTGCCAGCAGTTACAACTACAGGGGGCCTAATTCACCCCTCCACTTT.

CDR3 amino acids: CASSLDGTAGNTIYF. In nucleotides, the CDR3 is TGTGCCAGCAGCTTGGATGGGACAGCTGGAAACACCATATATTTT. The chain recombines TRBV7-9 with TRBJ1-3; 7 nucleotides align to TRBD1. The CDR3 totals 15 residues. From germline, CDR1 is SEHNR and CDR2 FQNEAQ (reference sequence). V was pared by 3 bases and J by 2 bases, with 4 bases of the junction left unmatched. Filled out from reference TRBV7-9 and TRBJ1-3, the complete variable domain reads DTGVSQNPRHKITKRGQNVTFRCDPISEHNRLYWYRQTLGQGPEFLTYFQNEAQLEKSRLLSDRFSAERPKGSFSTLEIQRTEQGDSAMYLCASSLDGTAGNTIYFGEGSWLTVV.

The genes are TRBV5-6 and TRBJ1-2, with D tentatively TRBD1 (6 bases). The germline gives CDR1 SGHDT, CDR2 YYEEEE. The CDR3 runs to 13 residues. The V and J ends lost 4 bases and 2 bases respectively, with 9 bases between them. The CDR3 reads CASSRDKNYGYTF. In nucleotides, the CDR3 is TGTGCCAGCAGCAGGGACAAGAACTATGGCTACACCTTC.

The chain carries TRBV9 and TRBJ2-3; possible D gene TRBD1, 6 bases. The CDR3 is 16 amino acids. Trimming cost V 0 bases and J 0 bases, with 11 bases left between them. CDR1 and CDR2 from the germline V gene are SGDLS and YYNGEE. The CDR3 nucleotides are TGTGCCAGCAGCGTAGCTGGGGGCCCTAGCACAGATACGCAGTATTTT. Amino acids: CASSVAGGPSTDTQYF.

This clone was seen a single time. This chain joins TRBV5-1 and TRBJ2-7; perhaps TRBD2 as D (6 bases). The CDR3 loop spans 14 amino acids. Germline assignment: CDR1 SGHRS and CDR2 YFSETQ. Trimming took off 0 bases at V and 2 bases at J, with 9 bases between the two ends. This CDR3 reads CASSLVGGTYEQYF. The CDR3 DNA follows: TGCGCCAGCAGCTTGGTTGGAGGGACCTACGAGCAGTACTTC.

The V gene is TRBV5-4, the J gene TRBJ1-1, with D maybe TRBD1 (6 bases). Germline values: CDR1 SGHNT, CDR2 YYREEE (reference sequence). With 0 bases removed from V and 5 bases from J, the gap between germline ends came to 14 bases. The CDR3 loop spans 15 amino acids. The CDR3 loop reads CASSLEFPGETEAFF. Written as DNA, the CDR3 is TGTGCCAGCAGCTTGGAGTTTCCAGGGGAGACTGAAGCTTTCTTT.

This clone has only one observation. V usage is TRBV12-2 and J usage is TRBJ1-5; the table calls TRBD1, which could not be checked here. TRBV12-2 is designated a pseudogene. The length of the CDR3 is 13 residues. In nucleotides, the CDR3 is TGTGCAAGTGGGACAGGGGCCAATCAGCCCCAGCATTTT. It specifies CASGTGANQPQHF.

The chain joins TRBV28 to TRBJ1-1, with 7 bases lining up with TRBD1. V shed 6 bases, J shed 2 bases, and the junction held 6 bases outside the gene matches. CDR1 and CDR2 (germline): MDHEN, SYDVKM. The CDR3 spans 14 residues. Here the CDR3 reads CASRPGQRNTEAFF. The CDR3, as DNA: TGTGCCAGCAGACCGGGACAGAGAAACACTGAAGCTTTCTTT.

This chain joins TRBV19 and TRBJ2-7, with 11 bases aligning to TRBD1. V shed 7 bases and J 7 bases; nucleotides not matched to a gene: 12. This CDR3 has 15 amino acids. The germline V gene encodes CDR1 LNHDA and CDR2 SQIVND (reference sequence). CDR3 nucleotides: TGTGCCAGTACCAAAAAAGGACAGGGGGCGAGTGAGCAGTACTTC. This gives the protein CASTKKGQGASEQYF.

The chain employs TRBV5-1 and TRBJ2-3, with no clear D. The CDR3 covers 14 residues. From germline, CDR1 is SGHRS and CDR2 YFSETQ. The V end lost 0 bases, the J end lost 2 bases, and 7 bases lay between the germline ends. This CDR3 reads CASSLATNTDTQYF. CDR3 DNA: TGCGCCAGCAGCTTGGCTACTAACACAGATACGCAGTATTTT.

This rearrangement joins TRBV9 to TRBJ1-1, with a possible D match to TRBD1 (5 bases). The germline V gene has CDR1 SGDLS and CDR2 YYNGEE. With 0 bases removed from V and 5 bases from J, the gap between germline ends came to 20 bases. This CDR3 region has 17 residues. CDR3: CASSVAVRATRGTEAFF. For the CDR3, the DNA is TGTGCCAGCAGCGTAGCGGTACGGGCCACGCGGGGGACTGAAGCTTTCTTT.

The chain combines TRBV6-6 with TRBJ2-2; possibly TRBD2 for D (6 bases). V was shortened by 10 bases and J by 1 base, with 13 bases between the two germline ends. The germline V gene encodes CDR1 MNHNY and CDR2 SVGAGI (reference sequence). There are 14 residues in the CDR3. The CDR3 loop is CATGGWENTGELFF. CDR3 nucleotides: TGTGCCACTGGAGGGTGGGAGAACACCGGGGAGCTGTTTTTT.

The gene calls are TRBV4-1 and TRBJ1-4; 8 nucleotides match TRBD1. The V gene's germline CDR1 is MGHRA and CDR2 YSYEKL. The length of the CDR3 is 15 residues. The ends lost 4 bases at V and 4 bases at J; junction bases unmatched: 5. This CDR3 is CASSPQTGVNEKLFF. CDR3 DNA: TGCGCCAGCAGCCCGCAGACAGGGGTTAATGAAAAACTGTTTTTT.

The rearrangement uses TRBV7-3 and TRBJ2-5, with D possibly being TRBD1 (5 bases). Trimming left V 2 bases short and J 4 bases short, with 8 bases between. CDR3 length equals 13 residues. Looked up from germline, CDR1 is SGHTA and CDR2 is FQGTGA. The CDR3 bases are TGTGCCAGCAGCTTAGGACACGCAGAGACCCAGTACTTC. This translates into CASSLGHAETQYF.

This clone was observed once. This rearrangement joins TRBV5-6 to TRBJ1-2; D uncertain. The CDR3 has 12 residues. Germline lookup yields CDR1 SGHDT and CDR2 YYEEEE. V dropped 3 bases and J dropped 7 bases, with 10 bases sitting between them. Here the CDR3 reads CASSYADGGYTF. In DNA form, the CDR3 reads TGTGCCAGCAGCTACGCGGATGGTGGCTACACCTTC. Full variable domain (outside the CDR3, taken from reference TRBV5-6 and TRBJ1-2): DAGVTQSPTHLIKTRGQQVTLRCSPKSGHDTVSWYQQALGQGPQFIFQYYEEEERQRGNFPDRFSGHQFPNYSSELNVNALLLGDSALYLCASSYADGGYTFGSGTRLTVV.